The 7 T cell receptor beta chains listed next were all sequenced from one sample in a study of tissue T cells after allogeneic stem cell transplantation. The assay was immunoSEQ multiplex PCR, and TCRdb's table has in-frame clones only and misses some. In the table there are some 6,600 clones, 45% to 50% of which are singletons. This sample's time point: mouse harvest day 7 after allogeneic transplant. Tail vein injection delivered 10^7 T-cell-depleted bone marrow cells and 10^6 splenic CD5+ T cells. The sample comprised lymph node tissue. The receptors were sampled from a female BALB/c mouse given C57BL/6 T cells with graft-versus-host disease after an allogeneic hematopoietic cell transplant.

A word on this clone: The genes and germline here are from mouse. From the germline J gene comes the end of the CDR3, since the read stops 1 residue before it. V and J are TRBV26 and TRBJ1-1, with D uncertain. From germline, CDR1 is KGHPV and CDR2 FQNQEV (reference sequence). The V end lost 1 base, the J end lost 3 bases, and 6 bases lay between the germline ends. This CDR3 has 13 amino acids. The CDR3 is CASSLYQYTEVFF. CDR3 DNA (partial): TGTGCCAGCAGTCTGTATCAATACACAGAAGTCTTC.

This clone was counted between two and nine times. The gene symbols are mouse symbols. The read is 1 residue too short to cover the CDR3 end, so that end is filled in from the germline J gene. This chain uses TRBV1 with TRBJ2-1; 7 bases match TRBD1. V gave up 3 bases and J gave up 0 bases; unmatched junction bases: 2. The CDR3 is made up of 15 amino acids. Germline V gives CDR1 NSQYPW, CDR2 LRSPGD (reference sequence). CDR3 DNA (partial): TGCACCTGCAGTGCCTCAGGGGGTAACTATGCTGAGCAGTTC. It is translated as CTCSASGGNYAEQF. The entire CDR3 protein reads CTCSASGGNYAEQFF.

In this sample, this clone turned up a few times. Genes and germline are mouse. The read stops 1 residue short of the end of the CDR3; the missing end is completed from the germline J gene. J is TRBJ1-3 and V is TRBV13-3, with TRBD1 as a possible D gene (6 bases). Germline CDR1 and CDR2: NNHDY and SYVADS. V was pared by 4 bases and J by 0 bases, with 11 bases between. The CDR3 runs to 15 residues. The sequenced CDR3 bases are TGTGCCAGCAGTCCTGGACAGCATTCTGGAAATACGCTCTAT. Its translation: CASSPGQHSGNTLY. From start to end, the CDR3 is CASSPGQHSGNTLYF.

Regarding this clone: Mouse gene names apply. Read coverage stops 1 residue before the CDR3 terminus; the germline J gene supplies the remainder. J is TRBJ1-1 and V is TRBV2; D remains ambiguous. Deletions cut 0 bases from V and 4 bases from J, with 6 bases between. This CDR3 region has 13 residues. Germline CDR1 reads LGHNA; CDR2 reads YSYQKL. The CDR3 protein is CASSQDAVTEVFF. Incomplete CDR3 DNA: TGTGCCAGCAGCCAAGATGCGGTCACAGAAGTCTTC.

Comments on this clone: The genes and germline here are from mouse. The DNA ends 1 residue before the CDR3 does, and the rest of the CDR3 is filled in from the germline J gene. V and J are TRBV26 and TRBJ2-4, with a tentative D call TRBD1 (6 bases). V lost 2 bases, J lost 0 bases, and 6 bases lay in between. This CDR3 contains 14 residues. Germline CDR1 is KGHPV and CDR2 is FQNQEV (reference sequence). The CDR3 sequence: CASSLGQSQNTLYF. The CDR3 bases that were read are TGTGCCAGCAGTCTGGGACAGAGTCAAAACACCTTGTAC.

Worth noting for this clone: Gene names are mouse gene names. The CDR3 end falls 1 residue outside the read, so it is completed with the germline J gene. The rearrangement uses TRBV26 and TRBJ1-4; D unresolved. This CDR3 has 14 residues. Trimming cost V 4 bases and J 0 bases, with 6 bases left between them. The germline gives CDR1 KGHPV, CDR2 FQNQEV (reference sequence). The part of the CDR3 DNA that was read is TGTGCCAGCAGTCCGACAATTTCCAACGAAAGATTATTT. Translating it yields CASSPTISNERLF. The full CDR3 sequence reads CASSPTISNERLFF.

With respect to this clone: Gene names and germline match the mouse. CDR3 DNA (partial): TGCACCTGCAGTGCAGATAGGGCAAACACAGAAGTCTTC. It is translated as CTCSADRANTEVF. The entire CDR3 sequence reads CTCSADRANTEVFF. The gene calls are TRBV1 and TRBJ1-1; D remains ambiguous. The read halts 1 residue ahead of the CDR3 end, with the missing end drawn from the germline J gene. The ends were cut back, 0 bases at V and 0 bases at J, with 5 bases in the middle. Germline V gene sequence: CDR1 NSQYPW, CDR2 LRSPGD (reference sequence). The CDR3 covers 14 residues.